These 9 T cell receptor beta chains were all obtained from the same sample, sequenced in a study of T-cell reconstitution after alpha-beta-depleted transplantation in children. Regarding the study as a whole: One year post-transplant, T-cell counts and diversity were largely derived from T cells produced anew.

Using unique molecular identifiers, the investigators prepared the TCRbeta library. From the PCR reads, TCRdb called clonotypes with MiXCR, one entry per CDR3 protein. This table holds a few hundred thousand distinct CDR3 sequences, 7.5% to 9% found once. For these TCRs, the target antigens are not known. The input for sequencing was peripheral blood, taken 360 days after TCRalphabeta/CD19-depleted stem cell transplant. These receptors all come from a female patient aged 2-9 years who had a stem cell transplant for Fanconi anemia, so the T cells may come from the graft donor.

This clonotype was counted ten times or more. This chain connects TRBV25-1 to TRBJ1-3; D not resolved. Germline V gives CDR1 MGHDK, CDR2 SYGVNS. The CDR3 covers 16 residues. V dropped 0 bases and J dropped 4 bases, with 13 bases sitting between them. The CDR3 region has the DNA TGTGCCAGCAGTGAATATTTTGGAAGATTCGGAAACACCATATATTTT. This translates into CASSEYFGRFGNTIYF.

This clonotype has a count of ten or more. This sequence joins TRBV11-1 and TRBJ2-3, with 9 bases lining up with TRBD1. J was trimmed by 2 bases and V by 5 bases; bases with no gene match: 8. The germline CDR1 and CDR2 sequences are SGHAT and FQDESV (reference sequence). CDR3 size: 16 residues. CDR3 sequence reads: CASSPRDRVNTDTQYF. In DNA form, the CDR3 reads TGTGCCAGCAGCCCTCGGGACAGGGTTAACACAGATACGCAGTATTTT.

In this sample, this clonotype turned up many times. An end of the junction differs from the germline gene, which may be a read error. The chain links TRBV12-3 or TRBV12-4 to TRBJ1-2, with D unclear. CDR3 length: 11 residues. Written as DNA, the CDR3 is TGTGCCAGCAGATCGCTCCCCTATTGGGCCTTC. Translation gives CASRSLPYWAF.

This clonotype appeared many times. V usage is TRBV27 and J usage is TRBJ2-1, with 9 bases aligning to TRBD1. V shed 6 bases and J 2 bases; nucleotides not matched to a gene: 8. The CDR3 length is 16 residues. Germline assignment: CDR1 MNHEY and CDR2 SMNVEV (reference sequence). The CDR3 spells CASRLGQGRTYNEQFF. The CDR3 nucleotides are TGTGCCAGCAGGCTAGGACAGGGGAGGACCTACAATGAGCAGTTCTTC.

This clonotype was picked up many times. Written as DNA, the CDR3 is TGTGCCAGCAGTTTAGTATGGGGAAGGTTGACTGAAGCTTTCTTT. Translation: CASSLVWGRLTEAFF. The chain recombines TRBV12-3 or TRBV12-4 with TRBJ1-1; D is unresolved. The CDR3 sequence is 15 residues long. The V end lost 1 base, the J end lost 5 bases, and 14 bases lay between the germline ends.

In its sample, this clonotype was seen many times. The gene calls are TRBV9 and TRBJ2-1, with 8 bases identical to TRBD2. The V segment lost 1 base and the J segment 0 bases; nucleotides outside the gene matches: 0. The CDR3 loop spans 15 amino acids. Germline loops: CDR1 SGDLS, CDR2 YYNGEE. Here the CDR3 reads CASSVTSGSYNEQFF. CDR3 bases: TGTGCCAGCAGCGTAACTAGCGGCTCCTACAATGAGCAGTTCTTC.

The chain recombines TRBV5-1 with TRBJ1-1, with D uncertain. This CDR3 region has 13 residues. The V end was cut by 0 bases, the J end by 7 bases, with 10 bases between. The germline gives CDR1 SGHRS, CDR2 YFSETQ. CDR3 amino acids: CASSLDLDLEAFF. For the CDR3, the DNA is TGCGCCAGCAGCTTGGATCTCGACCTTGAAGCTTTCTTT.

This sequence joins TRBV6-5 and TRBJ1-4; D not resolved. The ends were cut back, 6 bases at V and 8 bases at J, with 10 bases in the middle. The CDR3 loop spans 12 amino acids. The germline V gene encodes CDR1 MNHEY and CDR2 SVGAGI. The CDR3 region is CASRKAREKLFF. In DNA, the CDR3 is TGTGCCAGCAGGAAGGCCCGGGAAAAACTGTTTTTT.

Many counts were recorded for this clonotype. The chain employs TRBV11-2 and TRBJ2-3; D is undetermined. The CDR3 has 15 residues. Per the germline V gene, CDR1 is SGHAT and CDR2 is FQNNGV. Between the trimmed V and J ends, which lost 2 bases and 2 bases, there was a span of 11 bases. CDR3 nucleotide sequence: TGTGCCAGCAGCTTAAGCATTGGCCCCACAGATACGCAGTATTTT. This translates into CASSLSIGPTDTQYF.